This T cell receptor (beta chain) was sequenced during a study of cytomegalovirus exposure and HLA in healthy donors. Overall study results and limits: According to reports, the classifier identified cytomegalovirus status with high specificity and sensitivity. Under in vitro conditions, three CMV-associated chains were confirmed as specific for CMV antigens.

The validation cohort, a group of 100 to 150 subjects, included the donors and was separate from the roughly 670-subject first cohort. The germline V and J ends were trimmed by 4 bases and 6 bases, with 12 bases remaining between them. The CDR3 runs to 14 residues. Germline V gene data show CDR1 as KGHSH and CDR2 as LQKENI. Sequenced by immunoSEQ multiplex PCR; TCRdb stores in-frame clones only, minus some. The table includes tens of thousands of clones, roughly 90% detected once. Comment on this clone: The antigen is not known.

J is TRBJ1-4 and V is TRBV18, with D perhaps TRBD1 (6 bases). The receptor was derived from a man between 25 and 39 years old in good health and CMV-seronegative. The sample consisted of PBMCs. Written as DNA, the CDR3 is TGTGCCAGCTCACTCGTGGCAGGGGATGAAAAACTGTTTTTT. As protein: CASSLVAGDEKLFF.